This T cell receptor beta chain came from a study of blood T cell repertoires in COVID-19. Study details: COVID-19 samples, acute and convalescent, were from the United States, Italy and Spain. T cells, B-cell-depleted T cells, or PBMCs provided the cDNA or gDNA that served as material.

Only in-frame clones appear in the TCRdb table, and some are missing; sequencing was by immunoSEQ multiplex PCR. The sample shows approximately 290,000 clones, around nine tenths of them seen only once. CDR3 length: 13 amino acids. Trimming removed 2 bases from V and 5 bases from J, with 7 bases in between. Germline V gene sequence: CDR1 MNHEY, CDR2 SVGAGI. Participants came from roughly 25 US areas, aged about 18 to 95 years. The sequenced sample was PBMCs or T cells enriched from blood (not recorded which). The receptor was derived from a woman aged 25 to 39 who had recovered from COVID-19. The rearrangement uses TRBV6-5 and TRBJ1-5; D is unresolved. CDR3 residues: CASSYGPYQPQHF. The CDR3, as DNA: TGTGCCAGCAGTTACGGGCCCTATCAGCCCCAGCATTTT.